This entry concerns a single T cell receptor beta chain. The investigators sampled blood at baseline, at cycle 4 day 1, and at cycle 7 day 1. V dropped 1 base and J dropped 11 bases, with 17 bases sitting between them. This CDR3 comprises 14 residues. Germline loops: CDR1 SGHTA, CDR2 FQGNSA. Sequencing used immunoSEQ multiplex PCR; TCRdb keeps in-frame clones, though not all of them. The sample lists around 80,000 clones, around nine tenths seen once, with just over 2.5% in the top ten. The sample is drawn from a study of OX40 agonist ivuxolimab in advanced cancers. The sample was CD4+ or CD8+ T cells sorted from blood, taken in a trial of the OX40 agonist ivuxolimab. The chain carries TRBV7-2 and TRBJ2-5; perhaps TRBD2 as D (6 bases). The receptor's source is an adult with an advanced solid tumor such as melanoma, head and neck, liver or kidney cancer. This chain's CDR3 is CASSLGAGPGEQYF. The CDR3 region has the DNA TGTGCCAGCAGCTTAGGGGCGGGGCCTGGGGAGCAGTACTTC.